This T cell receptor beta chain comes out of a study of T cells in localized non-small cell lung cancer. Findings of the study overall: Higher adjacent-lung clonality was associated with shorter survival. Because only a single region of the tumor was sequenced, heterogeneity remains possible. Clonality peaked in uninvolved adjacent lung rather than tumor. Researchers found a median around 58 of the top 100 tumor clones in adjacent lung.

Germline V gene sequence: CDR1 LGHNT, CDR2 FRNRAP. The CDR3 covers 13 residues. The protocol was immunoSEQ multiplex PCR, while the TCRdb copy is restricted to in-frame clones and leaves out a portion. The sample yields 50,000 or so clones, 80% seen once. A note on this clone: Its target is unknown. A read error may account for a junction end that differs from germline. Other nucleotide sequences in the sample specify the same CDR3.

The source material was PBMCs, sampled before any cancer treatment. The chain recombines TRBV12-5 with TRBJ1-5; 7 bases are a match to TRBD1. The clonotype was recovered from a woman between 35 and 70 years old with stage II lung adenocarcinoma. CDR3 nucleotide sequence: TGTGCTAGTGGCTCTGAGGGGGCCCAGCCCCAACATTTT. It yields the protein CASGSEGAQPQHF.